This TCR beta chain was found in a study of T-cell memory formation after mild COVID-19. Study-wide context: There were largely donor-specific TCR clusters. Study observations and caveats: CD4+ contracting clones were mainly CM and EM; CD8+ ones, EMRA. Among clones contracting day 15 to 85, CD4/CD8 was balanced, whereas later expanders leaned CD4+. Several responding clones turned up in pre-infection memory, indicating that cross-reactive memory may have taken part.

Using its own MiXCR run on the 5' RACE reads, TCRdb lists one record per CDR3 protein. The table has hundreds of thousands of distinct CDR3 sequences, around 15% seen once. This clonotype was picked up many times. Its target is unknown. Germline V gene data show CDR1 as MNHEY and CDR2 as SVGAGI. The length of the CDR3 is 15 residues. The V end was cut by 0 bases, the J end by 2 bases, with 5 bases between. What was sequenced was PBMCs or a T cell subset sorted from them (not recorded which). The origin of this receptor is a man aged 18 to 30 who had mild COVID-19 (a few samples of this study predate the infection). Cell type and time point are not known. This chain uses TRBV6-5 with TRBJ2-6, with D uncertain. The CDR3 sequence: CASSYSGPGANVLTF. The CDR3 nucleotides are TGTGCCAGCAGTTACTCCGGACCTGGGGCCAACGTCCTGACTTTC.